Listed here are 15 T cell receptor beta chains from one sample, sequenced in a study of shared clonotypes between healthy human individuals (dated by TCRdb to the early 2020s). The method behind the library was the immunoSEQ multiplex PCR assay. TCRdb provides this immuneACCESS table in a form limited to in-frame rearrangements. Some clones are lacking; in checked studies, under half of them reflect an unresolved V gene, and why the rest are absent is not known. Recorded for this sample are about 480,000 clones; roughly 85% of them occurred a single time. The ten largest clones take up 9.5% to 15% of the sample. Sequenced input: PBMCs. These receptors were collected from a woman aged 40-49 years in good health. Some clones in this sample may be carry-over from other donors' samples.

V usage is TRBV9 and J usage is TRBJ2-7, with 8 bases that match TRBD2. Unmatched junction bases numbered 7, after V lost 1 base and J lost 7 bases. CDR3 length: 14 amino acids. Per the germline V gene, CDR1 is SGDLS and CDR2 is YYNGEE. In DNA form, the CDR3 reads TGTGCCAGCAGCGTAAGCGGGAGTTTAGGGGAGCAGTACTTC. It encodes CASSVSGSLGEQYF.

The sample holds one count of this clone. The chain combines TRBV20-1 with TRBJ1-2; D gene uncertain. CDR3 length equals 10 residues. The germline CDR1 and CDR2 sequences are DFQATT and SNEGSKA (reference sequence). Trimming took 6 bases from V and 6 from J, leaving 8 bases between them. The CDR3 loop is CSAPHHGYTF. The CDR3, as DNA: TGCAGTGCCCCCCACCATGGCTACACCTTC.

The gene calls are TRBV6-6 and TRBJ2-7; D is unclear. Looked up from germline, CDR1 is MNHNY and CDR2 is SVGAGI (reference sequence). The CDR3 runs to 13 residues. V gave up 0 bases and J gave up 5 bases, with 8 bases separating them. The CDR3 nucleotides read TGTGCCAGCAGTTACTCGAGATGCCACGAGCAGTACTTC. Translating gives CASSYSRCHEQYF.

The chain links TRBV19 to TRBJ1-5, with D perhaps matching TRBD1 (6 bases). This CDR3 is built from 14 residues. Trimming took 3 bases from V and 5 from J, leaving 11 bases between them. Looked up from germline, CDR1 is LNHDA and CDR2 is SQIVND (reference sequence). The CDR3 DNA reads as TGTGCCAGTAGTATCTTGGCAGGGGATCAGCCCCAGCATTTT. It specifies CASSILAGDQPQHF.

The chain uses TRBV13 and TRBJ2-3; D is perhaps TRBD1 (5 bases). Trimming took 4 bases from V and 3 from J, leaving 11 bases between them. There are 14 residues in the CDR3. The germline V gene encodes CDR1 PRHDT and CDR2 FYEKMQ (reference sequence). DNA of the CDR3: TGTGCCAGCAGCTCAAGGGCAGGGACAGATACGCAGTATTTT. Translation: CASSSRAGTDTQYF.

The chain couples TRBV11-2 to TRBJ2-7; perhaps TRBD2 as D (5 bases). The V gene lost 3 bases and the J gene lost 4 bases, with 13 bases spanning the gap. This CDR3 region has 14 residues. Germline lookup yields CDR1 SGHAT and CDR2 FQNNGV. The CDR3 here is CASSFPGMLYEQYF. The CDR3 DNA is TGTGCCAGCAGCTTCCCCGGGATGCTTTACGAGCAGTACTTC.

The CDR3 DNA is TGTGCCAGCAGCTTAGGGGGGGGACAGGGCCAAGAGACCCAGTACTTC. This encodes CASSLGGGQGQETQYF. The V and J genes are TRBV7-2 and TRBJ2-5; TRBD1 matches at 9 bases. The CDR3 is 16 residues long. V lost 1 base to trimming and J lost 1 base; unmatched junction nucleotides: 4. Germline V gives CDR1 SGHTA, CDR2 FQGNSA.

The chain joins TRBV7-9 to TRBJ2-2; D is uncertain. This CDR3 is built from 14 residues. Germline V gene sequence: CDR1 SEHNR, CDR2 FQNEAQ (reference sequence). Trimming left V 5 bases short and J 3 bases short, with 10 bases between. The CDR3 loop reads CASSLQTHTGELFF. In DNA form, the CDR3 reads TGTGCCAGCAGCCTACAGACACACACCGGGGAGCTGTTTTTT.

The CDR3 sequence is CASSPEREGNEQFF. The CDR3, as DNA: TGCGCCAGCAGCCCAGAACGGGAGGGCAATGAGCAGTTCTTC. The rearrangement joins TRBV5-1 to TRBJ2-1; 8 bases are a match to TRBD2. The germline CDR1 and CDR2 sequences are SGHRS and YFSETQ. The V segment lost 4 bases and the J segment 6 bases; nucleotides outside the gene matches: 6. The CDR3 is 14 residues long.

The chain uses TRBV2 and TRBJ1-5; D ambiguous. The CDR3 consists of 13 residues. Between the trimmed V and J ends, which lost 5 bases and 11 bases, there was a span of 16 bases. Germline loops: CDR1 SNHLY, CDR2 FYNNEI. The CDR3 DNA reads TGTGCCAGCAGTTCTACCCCGGGGATGGCCCAGCATTTT. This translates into CASSSTPGMAQHF.

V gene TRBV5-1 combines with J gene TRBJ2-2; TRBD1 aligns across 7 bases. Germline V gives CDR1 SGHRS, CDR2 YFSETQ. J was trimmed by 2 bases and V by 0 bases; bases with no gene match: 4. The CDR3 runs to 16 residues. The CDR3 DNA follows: TGCGCCAGCAGCTTGGCCCTAGGGGGCAACACCGGGGAGCTGTTTTTT. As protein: CASSLALGGNTGELFF.

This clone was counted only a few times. In nucleotides, the CDR3 is TGCGCCAGCAGCTTGGCCCAGGAAGCTCATGATGGCTACACCTTC. Protein sequence: CASSLAQEAHDGYTF. The V call is TRBV5-1, the J call TRBJ1-2; D is ambiguous. Between the trimmed V and J ends, which lost 0 bases and 6 bases, there was a span of 15 bases. The CDR3 is 15 amino acids. CDR1 and CDR2 (germline): SGHRS, YFSETQ.

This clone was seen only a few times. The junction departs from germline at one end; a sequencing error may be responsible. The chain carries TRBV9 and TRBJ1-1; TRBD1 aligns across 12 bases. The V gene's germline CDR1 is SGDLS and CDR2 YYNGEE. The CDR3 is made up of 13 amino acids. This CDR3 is CASSAGQGADAFF. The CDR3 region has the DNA TGTGCCAGCAGCGCGGGACAGGGGGCTGACGCTTTCTTT.

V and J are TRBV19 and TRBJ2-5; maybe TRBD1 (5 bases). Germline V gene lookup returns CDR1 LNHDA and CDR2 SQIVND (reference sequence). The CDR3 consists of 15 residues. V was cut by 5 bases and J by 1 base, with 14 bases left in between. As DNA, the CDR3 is TGTGCCAGTAGTCAACAGGTGGGTTTCCAAGAGACCCAGTACTTC. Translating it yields CASSQQVGFQETQYF. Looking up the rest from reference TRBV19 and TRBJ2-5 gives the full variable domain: DGGITQSPKYLFRKEGQNVTLSCEQNLNHDAMYWYRQDPGQGLRLIYYSQIVNDFQKGDIAEGYSVSREKKESFPLTVTSAQKNPTAFYLCASSQQVGFQETQYFGPGTRLLVL.

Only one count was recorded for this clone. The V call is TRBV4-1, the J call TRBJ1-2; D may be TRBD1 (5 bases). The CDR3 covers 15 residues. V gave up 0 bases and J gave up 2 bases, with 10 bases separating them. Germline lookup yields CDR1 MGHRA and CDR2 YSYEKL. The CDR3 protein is CASSQDNGGNYGYTF. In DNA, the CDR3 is TGCGCCAGCAGCCAAGACAACGGGGGGAACTATGGCTACACCTTC.